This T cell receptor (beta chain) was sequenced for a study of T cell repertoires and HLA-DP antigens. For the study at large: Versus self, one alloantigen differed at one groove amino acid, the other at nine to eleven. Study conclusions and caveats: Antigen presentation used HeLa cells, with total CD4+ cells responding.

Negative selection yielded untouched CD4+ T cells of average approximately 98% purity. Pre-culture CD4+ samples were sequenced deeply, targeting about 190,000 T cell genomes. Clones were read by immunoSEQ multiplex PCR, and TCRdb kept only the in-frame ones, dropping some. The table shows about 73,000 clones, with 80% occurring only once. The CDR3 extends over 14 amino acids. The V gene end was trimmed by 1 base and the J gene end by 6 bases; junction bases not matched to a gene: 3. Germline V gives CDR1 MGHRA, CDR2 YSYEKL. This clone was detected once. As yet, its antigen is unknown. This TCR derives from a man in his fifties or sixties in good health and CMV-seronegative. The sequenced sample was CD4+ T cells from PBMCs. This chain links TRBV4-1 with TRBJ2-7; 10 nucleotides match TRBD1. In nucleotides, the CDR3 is TGCGCCAGCAGCCAAGGGACAGGGGGATCCGAGCAGTACGTC. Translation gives CASSQGTGGSEQYV.